The table lists the clone carrying this TCR beta chain with many counts. What it binds is not known. Patients were excluded for uncontrolled infection, other autoimmune disease, pregnancy or lactation. The source of the sample is a study of T cells in Graves' hyperthyroidism and ophthalmopathy. Broader study findings: Within blood appeared most thyroid clonotypes that had expanded above 0.001.

Amplified regions were TCR beta CDR3 sequences from RNA transcripts. RT-PCR in the first round (using the HTBI primer set) targeted the TCR CDR3. TCRdb reanalysed the multiplex PCR reads using MiXCR and keeps one entry per CDR3 protein. The sample lists some 490,000 distinct CDR3 sequences; under 25% were seen once. V dropped 8 bases and J dropped 1 base, with 18 bases sitting between them. This CDR3 region has 15 residues. CDR1 MNHNS and CDR2 SASEGT come from the germline V gene. The TCR sequence derives from a woman aged 70 to 79 with Graves' ophthalmopathy. The chain joins TRBV6-1 to TRBJ2-7; TRBD1 or TRBD2 may be the D gene (6 bases each). Material: blood. The CDR3 loop is CASSRSGQGSYEQYF. In DNA, the CDR3 is TGTGCCAGCTCACGAAGCGGGCAGGGGTCCTACGAGCAGTACTTC.